This entry concerns a single T cell receptor beta chain. This record comes from a study of technical replicates of blood from a few donors. CDR3 length: 14 amino acids. Trimming at V came to 10 bases and at J to 2 bases, leaving 9 bases not matched to a gene. The germline gives CDR1 SGHTA, CDR2 FQGNSA. The assay was immunoSEQ multiplex PCR, and TCRdb's table has in-frame clones only and misses some. The table lists 75,000 to 100,000 clones, around 96% of them singletons. Sequenced: T cells isolated from PBMCs. The chain joins TRBV7-2 to TRBJ2-7; 9 bases match TRBD2. The receptor comes from a human donor in good health. The CDR3 DNA follows: TGTGCCACCAGAGGACTAGCGTGGACCTACGAGCAGTACTTC. Translation: CATRGLAWTYEQYF.